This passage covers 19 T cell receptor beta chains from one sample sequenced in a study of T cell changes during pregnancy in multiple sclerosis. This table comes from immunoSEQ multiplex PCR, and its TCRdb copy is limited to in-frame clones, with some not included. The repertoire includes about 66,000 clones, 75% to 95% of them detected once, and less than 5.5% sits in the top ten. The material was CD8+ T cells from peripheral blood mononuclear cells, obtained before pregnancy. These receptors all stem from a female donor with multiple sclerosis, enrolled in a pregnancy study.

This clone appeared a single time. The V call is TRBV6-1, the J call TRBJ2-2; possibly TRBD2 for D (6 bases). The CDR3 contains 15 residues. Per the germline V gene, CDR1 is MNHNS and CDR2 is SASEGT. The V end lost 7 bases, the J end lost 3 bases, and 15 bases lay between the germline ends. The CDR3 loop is CASMVEGLYTGELFF. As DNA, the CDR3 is TGTGCCAGCATGGTGGAGGGACTCTACACCGGGGAGCTGTTTTTT.

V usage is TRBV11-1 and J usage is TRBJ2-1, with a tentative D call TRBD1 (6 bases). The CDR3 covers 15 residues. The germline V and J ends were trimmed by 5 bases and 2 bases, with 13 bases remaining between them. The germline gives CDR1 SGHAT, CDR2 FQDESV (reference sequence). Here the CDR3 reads CASSLDSPPYNEQFF. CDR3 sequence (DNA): TGTGCCAGCAGCCTGGACAGCCCCCCCTACAATGAGCAGTTCTTC.

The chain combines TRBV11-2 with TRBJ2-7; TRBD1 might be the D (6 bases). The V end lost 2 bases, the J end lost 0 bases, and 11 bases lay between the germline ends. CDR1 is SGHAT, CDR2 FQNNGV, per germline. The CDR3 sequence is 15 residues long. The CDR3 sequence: CASSLYQGSSYEQYF. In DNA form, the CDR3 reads TGTGCCAGCAGCTTATATCAGGGGAGCTCCTACGAGCAGTACTTC.

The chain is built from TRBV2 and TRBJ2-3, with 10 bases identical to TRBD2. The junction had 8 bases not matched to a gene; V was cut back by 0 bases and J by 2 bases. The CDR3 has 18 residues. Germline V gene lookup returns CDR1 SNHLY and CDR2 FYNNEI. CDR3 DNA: TGTGCCAGCAGTGAAGCCTTGGGTAGCGGGGGGATCACAGATACGCAGTATTTT. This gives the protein CASSEALGSGGITDTQYF.

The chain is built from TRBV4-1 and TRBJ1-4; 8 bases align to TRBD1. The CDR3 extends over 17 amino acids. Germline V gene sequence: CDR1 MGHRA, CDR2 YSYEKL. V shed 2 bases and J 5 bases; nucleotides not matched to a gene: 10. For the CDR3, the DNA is TGCGCCAGCAGCCAATTTCCCCCAGGGGGCGAAAATGAAAAACTGTTTTTT. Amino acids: CASSQFPPGGENEKLFF.

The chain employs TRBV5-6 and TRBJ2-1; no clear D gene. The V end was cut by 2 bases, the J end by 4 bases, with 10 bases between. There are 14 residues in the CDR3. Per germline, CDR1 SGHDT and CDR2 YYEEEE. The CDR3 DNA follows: TGTGCCAGCAGCTTCCACACCCAATACAATGAGCAGTTCTTC. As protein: CASSFHTQYNEQFF.

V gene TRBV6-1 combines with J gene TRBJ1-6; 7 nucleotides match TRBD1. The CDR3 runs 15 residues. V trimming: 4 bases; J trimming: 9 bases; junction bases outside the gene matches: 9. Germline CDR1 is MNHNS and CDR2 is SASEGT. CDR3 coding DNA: TGTGCCAGCAGTGCGGGACAGTCCCAGGGTTCACCCCTCCACTTT. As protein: CASSAGQSQGSPLHF.

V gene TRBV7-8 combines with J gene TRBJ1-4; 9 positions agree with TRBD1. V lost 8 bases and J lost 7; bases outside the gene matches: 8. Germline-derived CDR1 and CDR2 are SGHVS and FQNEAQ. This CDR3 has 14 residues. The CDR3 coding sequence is TGTGCCAGCTCGCCGGGACAGGGAGCTGAAAAACTGTTTTTT. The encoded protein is CASSPGQGAEKLFF.

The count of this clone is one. The CDR3 loop is CASSLGARYEQYF. CDR3 coding DNA: TGTGCCAGCAGTTTAGGGGCCAGATACGAGCAGTACTTC. The chain joins TRBV27 to TRBJ2-7; D possibly corresponds to TRBD1 (5 bases). Germline lookup yields CDR1 MNHEY and CDR2 SMNVEV (reference sequence). V was shortened by 2 bases and J by 4 bases, with 9 bases between the two germline ends. The CDR3 runs 13 residues.

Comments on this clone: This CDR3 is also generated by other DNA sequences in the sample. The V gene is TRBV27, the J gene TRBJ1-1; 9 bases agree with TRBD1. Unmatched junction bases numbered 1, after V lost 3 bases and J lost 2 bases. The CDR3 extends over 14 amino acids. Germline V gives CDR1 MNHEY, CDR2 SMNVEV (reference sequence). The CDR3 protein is CASSLTGGNTEAFF. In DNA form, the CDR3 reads TGTGCCAGCAGTTTGACAGGGGGAAACACTGAAGCTTTCTTT.

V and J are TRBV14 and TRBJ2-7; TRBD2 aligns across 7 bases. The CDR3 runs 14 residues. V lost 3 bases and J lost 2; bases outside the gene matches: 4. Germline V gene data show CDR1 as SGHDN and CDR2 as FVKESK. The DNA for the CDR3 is TGTGCCAGCAGCCACCCCGGACTAGCCTACGAGCAGTACTTC. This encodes CASSHPGLAYEQYF.

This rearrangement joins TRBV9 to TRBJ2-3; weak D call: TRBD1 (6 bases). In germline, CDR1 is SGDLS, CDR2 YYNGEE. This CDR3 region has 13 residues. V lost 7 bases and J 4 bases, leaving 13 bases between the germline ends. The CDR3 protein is CASEAQGSDTQYF. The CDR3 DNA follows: TGTGCCAGCGAGGCACAGGGCTCAGATACGCAGTATTTT.

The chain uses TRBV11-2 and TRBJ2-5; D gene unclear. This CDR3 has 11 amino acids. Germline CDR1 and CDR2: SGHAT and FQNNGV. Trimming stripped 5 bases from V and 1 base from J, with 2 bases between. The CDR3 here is CASSLQETQYF. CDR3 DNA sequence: TGTGCCAGCAGCCTCCAAGAGACCCAGTACTTC.

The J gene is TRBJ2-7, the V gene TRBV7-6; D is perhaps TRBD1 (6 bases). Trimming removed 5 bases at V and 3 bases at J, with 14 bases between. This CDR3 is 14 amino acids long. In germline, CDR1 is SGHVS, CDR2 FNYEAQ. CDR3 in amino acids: CASSPRGSVYEQYF. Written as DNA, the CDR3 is TGTGCCAGCAGCCCAAGGGGGTCAGTCTACGAGCAGTACTTC.

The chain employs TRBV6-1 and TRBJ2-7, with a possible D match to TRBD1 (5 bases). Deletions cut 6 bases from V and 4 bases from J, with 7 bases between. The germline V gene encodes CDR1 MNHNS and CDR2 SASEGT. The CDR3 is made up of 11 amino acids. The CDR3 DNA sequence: TGTGCCAGCAGAGGGGCTTACGAGCAGTACTTC. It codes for CASRGAYEQYF.

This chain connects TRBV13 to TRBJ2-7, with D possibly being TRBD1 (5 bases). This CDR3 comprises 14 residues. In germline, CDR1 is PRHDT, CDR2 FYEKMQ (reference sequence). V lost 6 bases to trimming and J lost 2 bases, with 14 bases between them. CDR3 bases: TGTGCCAGCAGTGGGGCAGATCACGCCTACGAGCAGTACTTC. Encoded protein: CASSGADHAYEQYF.

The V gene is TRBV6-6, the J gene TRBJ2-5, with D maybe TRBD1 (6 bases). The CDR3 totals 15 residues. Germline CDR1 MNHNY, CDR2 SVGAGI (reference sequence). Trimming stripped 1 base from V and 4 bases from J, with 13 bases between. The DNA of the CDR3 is TGTGCCAGCAGTTACTTTGGACAGAACGGAGAGACCCAGTACTTC. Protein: CASSYFGQNGETQYF.

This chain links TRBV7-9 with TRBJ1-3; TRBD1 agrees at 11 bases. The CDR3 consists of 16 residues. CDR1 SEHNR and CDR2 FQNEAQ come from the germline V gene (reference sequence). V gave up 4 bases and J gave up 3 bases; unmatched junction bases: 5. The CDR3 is CASSSGTGGSGNTIYF. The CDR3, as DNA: TGTGCCAGCAGCTCCGGGACAGGGGGTAGTGGAAACACCATATATTTT.

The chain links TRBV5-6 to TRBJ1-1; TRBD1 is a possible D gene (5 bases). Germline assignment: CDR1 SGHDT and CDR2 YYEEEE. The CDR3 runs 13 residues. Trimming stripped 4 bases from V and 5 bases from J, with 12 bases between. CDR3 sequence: CASSHGGGTEAFF. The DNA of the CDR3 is TGTGCCAGCAGCCACGGGGGAGGGACTGAAGCTTTCTTT.